This T cell receptor beta chain was sequenced for a study of T cells after yellow fever vaccination. The wider study: For low cell numbers, libraries were made with SMART-Seq v4 Ultra Low Input. Broader study findings: The appearance of a small share of clonotypes in both CD4 and CD8 compartments was observed.

Germline loops: CDR1 DFQATT, CDR2 SNEGSKA (reference sequence). The CDR3 sequence is 16 residues long. J was trimmed by 2 bases and V by 3 bases; bases with no gene match: 5. Remarks on this clonotype: As yet, its antigen is unknown.

TCRdb analysed the 5' RACE reads with MiXCR anew, one entry per CDR3 protein. The sample holds under 250,000 distinct CDR3 sequences, less than 9% seen once. The receptor's source is a young man who received the YFV17D yellow fever vaccine. The sample consisted of CD4+ T cells sorted from PBMCs, taken 15 days after the yellow fever booster vaccination. The chain joins TRBV20-1 to TRBJ1-4; 11 nucleotides align to TRBD1. As DNA, the CDR3 is TGCAGTGCTAGTCCGGACAGGGGGCGGACTAATGAAAAACTGTTTTTT. It codes for CSASPDRGRTNEKLFF.